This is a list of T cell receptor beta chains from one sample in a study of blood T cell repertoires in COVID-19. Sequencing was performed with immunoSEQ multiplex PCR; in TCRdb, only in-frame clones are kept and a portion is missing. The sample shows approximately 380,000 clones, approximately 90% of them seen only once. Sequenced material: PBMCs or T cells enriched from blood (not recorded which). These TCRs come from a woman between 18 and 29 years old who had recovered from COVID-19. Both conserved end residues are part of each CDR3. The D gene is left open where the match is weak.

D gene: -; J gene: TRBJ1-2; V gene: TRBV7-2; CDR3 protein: CASSFVGGYGYTF; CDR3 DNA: TGTGCCAGCAGCTTCGTCGGGGGCTATGGCTACACCTTC
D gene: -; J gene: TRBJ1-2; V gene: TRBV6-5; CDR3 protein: CATAGGVYYGYTF; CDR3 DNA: TGTGCCACCGCGGGGGGAGTATACTATGGCTACACCTTC
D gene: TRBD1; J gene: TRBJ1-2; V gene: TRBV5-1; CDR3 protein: CASSQDRVLNYGYTF; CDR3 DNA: TGCGCCAGCAGTCAGGACAGGGTCTTGAACTATGGCTACACCTTC
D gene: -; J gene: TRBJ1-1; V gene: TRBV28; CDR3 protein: CASSLEAEAETEAFF; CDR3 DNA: TGTGCCAGCAGTTTGGAGGCAGAAGCTGAAACTGAAGCTTTCTTT
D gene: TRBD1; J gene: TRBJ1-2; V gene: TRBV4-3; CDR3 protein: CASSQDTGVMFGYTF; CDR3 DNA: TGCGCCAGCAGCCAAGATACAGGGGTAATGTTTGGCTACACCTTC
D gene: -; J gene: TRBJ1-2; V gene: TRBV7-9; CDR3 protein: CASSLSQVHYGYTF; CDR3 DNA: TGTGCCAGCAGCTTAAGCCAGGTCCACTATGGCTACACCTTC
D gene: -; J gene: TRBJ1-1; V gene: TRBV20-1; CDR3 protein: CSPNGDTEAFF; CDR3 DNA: TGCAGTCCCAACGGGGACACTGAAGCTTTCTTT
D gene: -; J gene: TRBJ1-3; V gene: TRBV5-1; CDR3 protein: CASSLGDSETSGNTIYF; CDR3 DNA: TGCGCCAGCAGCTTGGGGGACTCCGAAACCTCTGGAAACACCATATATTTT
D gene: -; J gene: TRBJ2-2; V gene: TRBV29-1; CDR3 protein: CSVGQSNTGELFF; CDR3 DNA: TGCAGCGTTGGGCAGTCGAACACCGGGGAGCTGTTTTTT
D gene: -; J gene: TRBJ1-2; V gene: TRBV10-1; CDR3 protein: CASSAIQFSYGYTF; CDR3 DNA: TGCGCCAGCAGTGCCATACAGTTTTCTTATGGCTACACCTTC